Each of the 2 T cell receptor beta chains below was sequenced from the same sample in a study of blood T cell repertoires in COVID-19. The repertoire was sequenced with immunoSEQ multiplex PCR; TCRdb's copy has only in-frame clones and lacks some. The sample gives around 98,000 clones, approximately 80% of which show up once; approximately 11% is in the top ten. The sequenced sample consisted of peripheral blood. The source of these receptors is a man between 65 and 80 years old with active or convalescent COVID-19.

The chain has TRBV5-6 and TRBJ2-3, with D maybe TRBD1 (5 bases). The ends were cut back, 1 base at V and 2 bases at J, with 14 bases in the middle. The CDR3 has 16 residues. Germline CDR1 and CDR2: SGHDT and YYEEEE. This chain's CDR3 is CASSLWGRTLTDTQYF. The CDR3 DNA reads TGTGCCAGCAGCTTGTGGGGCCGCACACTCACAGATACGCAGTATTTT.

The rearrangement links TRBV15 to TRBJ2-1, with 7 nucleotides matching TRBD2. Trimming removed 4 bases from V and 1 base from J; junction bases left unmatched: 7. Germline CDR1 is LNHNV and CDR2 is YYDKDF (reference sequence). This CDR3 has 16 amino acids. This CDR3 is CATSNRGGTSYNEQFF. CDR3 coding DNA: TGTGCCACCAGCAACCGCGGGGGAACTTCCTACAATGAGCAGTTCTTC.